The subject of this entry is one TCR beta chain. The antigen is undetermined. The PCR ran on 60 Vbeta and 13 Jbeta primers. Sequenced by immunoSEQ multiplex PCR; TCRdb stores in-frame clones only, minus some. Counted here are 200,000 or so clones, around 86% occurring once; the ten biggest clones make up over 1%. The entry originates in a study of cytomegalovirus exposure and HLA in healthy donors. Study in general: Within the Caucasian-associated ancestry cluster were roughly 82% of the approximately 400 genotyped donors.

V was trimmed by 3 bases and J by 5 bases, leaving 16 bases between them. CDR3 length equals 15 residues. Germline CDR1 LGHNA, CDR2 YNFKEQ. Notes on the study in general: For most TCR beta V segments, an earlier analysis put the productive rate at about 87% or about 30% of the time.

This sequence originates from a man younger than 40 in good health and CMV-seronegative. Sequencing input: PBMCs. V gene TRBV4-2 combines with J gene TRBJ1-1; D uncertain. The CDR3 bases are TGTGCCAGCAGCCAGGAAGGACTGTCCCAAACTGAAGCTTTCTTT. Translating it yields CASSQEGLSQTEAFF.